The 3 T cell receptor beta chains presented below share a single source sample, sequenced in a study of breast tumors, draining lymph nodes, adjacent tissues. TCRdb analysed the multiplex PCR reads with MiXCR anew, one entry per CDR3 protein. Of around 170,000 distinct CDR3 sequences listed, around a third were seen once; the top ten hold 3.5% to 4.5%. Samples came from axillary lymph nodes draining the breast cancer. Source material: axillary lymph node tissue. Receptor source: a female donor with breast cancer. Some clones in this sample may be carry-over from other donors' samples.

This clonotype was recorded many times. The chain employs TRBV5-4 and TRBJ1-2; D perhaps matches TRBD1 (5 bases). The V end lost 9 bases, the J end lost 8 bases, and 14 bases lay between the germline ends. There are 11 residues in the CDR3. CDR1 and CDR2 from the germline V gene are SGHNT and YYREEE (reference sequence). CDR3 protein: CATPRREGYTF. CDR3 nucleotides: TGTGCCACCCCCCGCAGGGAAGGCTACACCTTC.

This clonotype appeared many times. As DNA, the CDR3 is TGTGCCAGCAGTGGAACCGGGACAGGGTTTGAGACCCAGTACTTC. Its translation is CASSGTGTGFETQYF. This sequence joins TRBV2 and TRBJ2-5; 9 nucleotides align to TRBD1. After removal of 4 bases from V and 5 bases from J, the junction contained 8 bases not matched to a gene. This CDR3 has 15 amino acids. In germline, CDR1 is SNHLY, CDR2 FYNNEI.

CDR3 DNA: TGCAGCGTTGAAGTAGCGGGGGGGCTAGAGACCCAGTACTTC. It encodes CSVEVAGGLETQYF. The chain uses TRBV29-1 and TRBJ2-5, with 11 bases identical to TRBD2. J gave up 4 bases and V 1 base, and 2 bases lay outside the gene matches. Per the germline V gene, CDR1 is SQVTM and CDR2 is ANQGSEA. The CDR3 length is 14 residues.